One T cell receptor beta chain is described in this entry. Its antigen is unknown. Amplification used 60 Vbeta primers and 13 Jbeta primers. Assay: immunoSEQ multiplex PCR; the TCRdb copy retains only in-frame clones and omits some. The sample gives about 140,000 clones, 75% to 90% of which show up once; 1.2% is in the top ten. The entry originates in a study of cytomegalovirus exposure and HLA in healthy donors. Study-wide results and caveats: In a later analysis, V- and J-gene trimming of beta chains associated with a DCLRE1C missense variant, replicated independently.

The sample consisted of PBMCs. The origin of this receptor is a female donor in good health and CMV-seronegative.

CDR3 sequence reads: CASSLMGATDTQYF. The CDR3 nucleotides are TGCGCCAGCAGCTTGATGGGGGCGACAGATACGCAGTATTTT. V and J are TRBV5-1 and TRBJ2-3, with D perhaps TRBD1 (6 bases). The CDR3 spans 14 residues. With 1 base removed from V and 3 bases from J, the gap between germline ends came to 9 bases. Germline values: CDR1 SGHRS, CDR2 YFSETQ.